This T cell receptor beta chain derives from a study of T cell repertoires in cytomegalovirus infection (dated by TCRdb to between 2018 and 2021). Looking at the study overall: Donor HLA type was relevant to the analysis, as public TCR beta signatures indicated carriage of CMV infection together with the matching HLA type.

TCRdb shows the sequencer as Illumina HiSeq 1500. TCRdb reanalyzed the raw reads on its own, using fastp at Q25 for trimming and MiXCR for clone calling, and kept in-frame beta chains. Each entry merges the rows of one CDR3 protein and shows their most common DNA and genes. Across this sample there are approximately 100,000 distinct CDR3 sequences, with about 22% seen only once. The ten largest clones take up about 39% of the sample. A remark on this clonotype: Its antigen remains undetermined. Base qualities are not provided; no much larger clone lies one nucleotide away.

General study outcomes and caveats: Cumulative frequency of public TCR beta family members discriminated carriers of CMV infection plus the relevant HLA type in this cohort and an independent approximately 340-donor cohort. The ex vivo response was dominated by HLA-C-restricted CMV-specific TCR beta clonotypes, which also provided the single most frequent clonotype in two of eight donors.

The CDR3 sequence holds 15 residues, the cysteine and phenylalanine included. Just the 45-base CDR3 DNA is kept, in frame starting at base 1. At the junction V is shortened by 1 base and J by 1 base, with 13 bases in between. CDR1 and CDR2 are drawn from the germline V gene (reference sequence): GTSNPN, SVGIG. Sample: CD8+ T cells from PBMCs. The chain joins TRBV30 to TRBJ1-1; D gene: possibly TRBD1, on 6 matching bases. The TCR sequence derives from a human donor in good health (CMV status not recorded). Some clones in this sample may be carry-over from other donors' samples. The CDR3 here reads CAWSAPGHTNTEAFF. Here is the DNA: TGTGCCTGGAGTGCCCCGGGACACACGAACACTGAAGCTTTCTTT. With all but the CDR3 taken from the reference TRBV30 and TRBJ1-1 genes, the full variable domain is: SQTIHQWPATLVQPVGSPLSLECTVEGTSNPNLYWYRQAAGRGLQLLFYSVGIGQISSEVPQNLSASRPQDRQFILSSKKLLLSDSGFYLCAWSAPGHTNTEAFFGQGTRLTVV.